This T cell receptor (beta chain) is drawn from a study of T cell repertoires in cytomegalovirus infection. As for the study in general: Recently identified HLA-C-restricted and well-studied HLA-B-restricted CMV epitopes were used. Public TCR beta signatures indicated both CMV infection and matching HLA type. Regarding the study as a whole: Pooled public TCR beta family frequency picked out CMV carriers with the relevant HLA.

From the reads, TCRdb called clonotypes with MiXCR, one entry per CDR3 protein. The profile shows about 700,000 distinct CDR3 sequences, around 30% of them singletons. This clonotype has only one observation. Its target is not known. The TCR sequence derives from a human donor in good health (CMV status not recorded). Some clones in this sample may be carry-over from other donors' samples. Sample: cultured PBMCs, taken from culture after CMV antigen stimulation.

CDR3 in DNA: TGTGCCAGCAGTGAATTTCAGACCTACAATGAGCAGTTCTTC. This encodes CASSEFQTYNEQFF. The chain joins TRBV25-1 to TRBJ2-1; D uncertain. This CDR3 contains 14 residues. Looked up from germline, CDR1 is MGHDK and CDR2 is SYGVNS. V was clipped by 1 base and J by 2 bases, with 6 bases between them.